These 10 T cell receptor beta chains share one sample of origin, sequenced in a study of blood T cell repertoires in COVID-19. The method was immunoSEQ multiplex PCR; TCRdb's version includes in-frame clones alone and lacks a portion of them. The data show some 130,000 clones, around 90% seen once. Sequenced sample: peripheral blood. Receptor source: a man between 50 and 59 years old with active COVID-19.

This chain links TRBV4-2 with TRBJ2-1, with D possibly TRBD1 on 6 matching bases. Germline V CDR1 and CDR2: LGHNA, YNFKEQ. The CDR3 runs to 16 residues. The germline V and J ends were trimmed by 6 bases and 4 bases, with 19 bases remaining between them. The CDR3 reads CASRDYRDLEYNEQFF. In DNA form, the CDR3 reads TGTGCCAGCAGGGATTACAGGGATCTAGAGTACAATGAGCAGTTCTTC.

CDR3 coding DNA: TGTGCCAGTAGAACCGGCGGGGTGACGGGCCGGAACACTGAAGCTTTCTTT. It specifies CASRTGGVTGRNTEAFF. The chain joins TRBV19 to TRBJ1-1; D uncertain. The V gene's germline CDR1 is LNHDA and CDR2 SQIVND (reference sequence). V lost 6 bases, J lost 1 base, and 21 bases lay in between. This CDR3 is 17 amino acids long.

This clone was seen a few times. J is TRBJ2-7 and V is TRBV20-1; a weak D match, TRBD2 (5 bases). The CDR3 extends over 11 amino acids. Germline V gives CDR1 DFQATT, CDR2 SNEGSKA (reference sequence). V lost 4 bases and J lost 5, with 9 bases in between. The CDR3 here is CSATSGHEQYF. For the CDR3, the DNA is TGCAGTGCTACAAGCGGCCACGAGCAGTACTTC.

The chain uses TRBV3-1 (or the pseudogene TRBV3-2) and TRBJ2-5, with 7 positions matching TRBD2. Losses at the gene ends were 4 bases for V and 7 bases for J; bases not matched to a gene: 0. The germline V gene has CDR1 LGHDT and CDR2 YNNKEL (reference sequence). CDR3 length equals 11 residues. CDR3 DNA: TGTGCCAGCAGCCGCGGGGGGACCCAGTACTTC. This gives the protein CASSRGGTQYF.

The V gene is TRBV15, the J gene TRBJ1-6; 9 bases line up with TRBD1. Germline assignment: CDR1 LNHNV and CDR2 YYDKDF (reference sequence). The CDR3 extends over 16 amino acids. Trimming cost V 1 base and J 5 bases; bases outside gene matches: 3. CDR3 sequence reads: CATSRAWTGDNSPLHF. CDR3 bases: TGTGCCACCAGCAGAGCCTGGACAGGGGATAATTCACCCCTCCACTTT. Full variable domain (remainder filled in from reference TRBV15 and TRBJ1-6): DAMVIQNPRYQVTQFGKPVTLSCSQTLNHNVMYWYQQKSSQAPKLLFHYYDKDFNNEADTPDNFQSRRPNTSFCFLDIRSPGLGDTAMYLCATSRAWTGDNSPLHFGNGTRLTVT.

V and J are TRBV19 and TRBJ2-3; perhaps TRBD2 as D (5 bases). The V gene's germline CDR1 is LNHDA and CDR2 SQIVND (reference sequence). Trimming removed 5 bases at V and 2 bases at J, with 8 bases between. The CDR3 is made up of 13 amino acids. Here the CDR3 reads CASSLRATDTQYF. The CDR3 DNA follows: TGTGCCAGTAGTTTGCGGGCCACAGATACGCAGTATTTT.

The chain uses TRBV10-1 and TRBJ1-5, with D tentatively TRBD1 (5 bases). Germline V CDR1 and CDR2: WNHNN, SYGVQD (reference sequence). Trimming left V 6 bases short and J 1 base short, with 19 bases between. CDR3 length: 17 residues. This chain's CDR3 is CASRLYQGPRSNQPQHF. For the CDR3, the DNA is TGCGCCAGCAGGCTATATCAGGGTCCCCGGAGCAATCAGCCCCAGCATTTT.

In DNA, the CDR3 is TGTGCCTGGAGTCCACGTTGGGGGGACAGAAATCAGCCCCAGCATTTT. Translation: CAWSPRWGDRNQPQHF. V gene TRBV30 combines with J gene TRBJ1-5; 7 bases match TRBD1. CDR1 is GTSNPN, CDR2 SVGIG, per germline (reference sequence). V gave up 2 bases and J gave up 4 bases; unmatched junction bases: 11. The CDR3 runs to 16 residues.

V is TRBV18 and J is TRBJ2-7, with D possibly being TRBD1 (5 bases). CDR3 size: 13 residues. Germline V CDR1 and CDR2: KGHSH, LQKENI. The V gene lost 3 bases and the J gene lost 5 bases, with 11 bases spanning the gap. CDR3 nucleotide sequence: TGTGCCAGCTCACCGCAGGGTTACCACGAGCAGTACTTC. This gives the protein CASSPQGYHEQYF.

This sequence joins TRBV25-1 and TRBJ1-2; D uncertain. Per the germline V gene, CDR1 is MGHDK and CDR2 is SYGVNS. Trimming stripped 8 bases from V and 8 bases from J, with 15 bases between. The CDR3 length is 12 residues. CDR3 nucleotides: TGTGCCAGCGGGTGGGAGGTCGGGGGCTACACCTTC. This gives the protein CASGWEVGGYTF.